This paragraph covers one T cell receptor beta chain sequence. Its antigen is as yet unknown. Indicated treatment: oral pan-JAK inhibitor, 5-10 mg twice daily. The CDR3 runs 12 residues. Per the germline V gene, CDR1 is SQVTM and CDR2 is ANQGSEA. V was shortened by 4 bases and J by 3 bases, with 9 bases between the two germline ends. This sample stems from a study of CD8+ T cells in alopecia areata. Looking at the study overall: Tofacitinib administration persisted for 6 to 18 months, succeeded by 6 months off drug.

RNA was extracted and reverse transcribed into cDNA as the sequencing template. Assay used: immunoSEQ multiplex PCR; TCRdb lists only in-frame clones, some missing. This table holds 150,000 to 200,000 clones, over 45% found once. Study outcomes and limitations: In blood and scalp, many expanded lesional clones persisted during tofacitinib. Scalp clonality and expanded CD8+ clones among the top 100 showed significant decreases with tofacitinib. Sequencing of scalp tissue also captures the resident alphabeta T cells of normal skin.

The V call is TRBV29-1, the J call TRBJ1-1, with D possibly TRBD1 on 5 matching bases. Sequenced here: CD4+ T cells sorted from blood, sampled at week 24, from a patient treated with tofacitinib. The TCR originated in a human donor with alopecia areata. The CDR3 sequence is CSVVPGDTEAFF. The CDR3 bases are TGCAGCGTTGTGCCGGGGGACACTGAAGCTTTCTTT.